This T cell receptor beta chain derives from a study of blood T cell repertoires in COVID-19 (dated by TCRdb to about 2020). In the study overall: Recovered participants in ImmuneRACE Cohort 3 were defined as having two consecutive negative NP/OP PCR tests, clearance from a healthcare professional, or resolution of symptoms. Samples came from the ongoing ImmuneRACE study (first 160 participants) plus 1,254 subjects from 6 global collaborators. Deeply sampled blood TCRbeta repertoires from subjects exposed to, actively infected with, or recovered from COVID-19 were included in the dataset. Where HLA class I and class II types were available, the types were taken from metadata supplied by the sample provider, not from assay-based typing. Samples covering the acute and convalescent phases of COVID-19 were provided by collaborators in the United States, Italy and Spain. The repertoires were released in a freely available public database meant as a resource for research on the immune response to SARS-CoV-2. The material from the prospective study consisted of cDNA or gDNA derived from T cells, B-cell-depleted T cells, or PBMCs. Sample metadata almost always included a de-identified subject ID, COVID-19 status, age in years and sex.

General conclusions and limits of the study: How much clinical and demographic metadata was included differed by source and by participant, and the metadata was provided uncurated.

Enrolling through a virtual design, the prospective study's participants ranged in age from roughly 18 to 89 years and lived across 24 United States geographic areas. In the prospective study, cohorts were assigned on the basis of participant-reported clinical history obtained from a screening survey and a study questionnaire. Each participant in the prospective study had whole blood, serum and a nasopharyngeal or oropharyngeal swab collected by mobile phlebotomists. Participants in the prospective study had the option to provide additional blood draws and questionnaires over an approximately 2-month period. Before DNA extraction, blood samples from the prospective study were shipped at room temperature or frozen. TCRbeta CDR3 regions were amplified from genomic DNA by means of the immunoSEQ Assay, a bias-controlled multiplex PCR. The study's own analysis went as follows. Within the assay, amplification of reference gene primers was used to estimate how many nucleated cells each sample contained. To quantify the absolute abundance of each unique TCRbeta CDR3 rearrangement, sequence reads were collapsed and filtered. Productive Simpson clonality was computed per sample as the square root of Simpson's diversity index over productive rearrangements. Held by TCRdb, this immuneACCESS table contains in-frame sequences only and omits some clones. Under half of the omission traces to an unresolved V gene where checked; the cause of the rest is unknown. V, J and clone size are those of that table, while D and trimming were read from the DNA. Across this sample there are roughly 340,000 clones, with more than 70% seen only once. The ten largest clonotypes hold approximately 1.9% of the sample.

A note on this clone: Its antigen specificity is not known. No quality values exist for individual bases; no much larger clone is one base distant.

Sequencing input: PBMCs or T cells enriched from blood (not recorded which). The sequence derives from a man aged 40-49 years in a cohort exposed to, infected with or recovered from COVID-19 (not recorded which).

The CDR3 in this case is CAITANSNSPLHF. The sequence in DNA is TGTGCCATCACCGCGAACAGTAATTCACCCCTCCACTTT. Recombination connected TRBV10-3 to TRBJ1-6, with no confident D gene call. The CDR3 runs 13 amino acids, cysteine and phenylalanine included. Left in the record is the CDR3 DNA by itself, 39 bases read in frame from the first base. Cut back by 7 bases and 6 bases, the V and J ends lie 10 bases apart. CDR1 ENHRY and CDR2 SYGVKD were looked up in the germline V gene.